Shown below are 30 T cell receptor beta chains from a single sample sequenced in a study of PD-1 blockade in classical Hodgkin lymphoma. Every patient had relapsed following autologous stem cell transplantation, and cohorts differed in brentuximab vedotin exposure. Clones were sequenced by immunoSEQ multiplex PCR, and TCRdb holds only the in-frame ones, with some missing. Counted here are nearly 100,000 clones, 65% to 85% occurring once; the ten biggest clones make up 12%. The specimen comprised peripheral blood mononuclear cells (PBMCs), sampled at baseline. The origin of the receptors is a human donor with classical Hodgkin lymphoma.

This clone was seen a handful of times. The V call is TRBV27, the J call TRBJ1-5; D remains ambiguous. Germline loops: CDR1 MNHEY, CDR2 SMNVEV (reference sequence). This CDR3 is built from 12 residues. V lost 5 bases, J lost 8 bases, and 10 bases lay in between. This CDR3 reads CASSNPAEPQHF. The CDR3 DNA is TGTGCCAGCAGTAACCCGGCGGAGCCCCAGCATTTT.

DNA of the CDR3: TGTGCCAGCAGCTTAGTCGGAACTTCCACAGATACGCAGTATTTT. Translated: CASSLVGTSTDTQYF. The chain uses TRBV11-2 and TRBJ2-3; D is unresolved. The CDR3 extends over 15 amino acids. CDR1 SGHAT and CDR2 FQNNGV come from the germline V gene. V was trimmed by 1 base and J by 2 bases, leaving 10 bases between them.

This sequence joins TRBV18 and TRBJ2-1, with unresolved D. Germline CDR1 and CDR2: KGHSH and LQKENI. The germline V and J ends were trimmed by 3 bases and 5 bases, with 5 bases remaining between them. The CDR3 spans 12 residues. The CDR3 loop reads CASSPANNEQFF. The CDR3 DNA is TGTGCCAGCTCACCGGCAAACAATGAGCAGTTCTTC.

The rearrangement uses TRBV19 and TRBJ1-1; D remains ambiguous. CDR1 and CDR2 (germline): LNHDA, SQIVND (reference sequence). Trimming left V 6 bases short and J 3 bases short, with 11 bases between. The CDR3 loop spans 13 amino acids. The CDR3 spells CASSDQPDTEAFF. The DNA of the CDR3 is TGTGCCAGTAGCGATCAACCTGACACTGAAGCTTTCTTT. Using reference TRBV19 and TRBJ1-1 for the parts outside the CDR3, the full variable domain is DGGITQSPKYLFRKEGQNVTLSCEQNLNHDAMYWYRQDPGQGLRLIYYSQIVNDFQKGDIAEGYSVSREKKESFPLTVTSAQKNPTAFYLCASSDQPDTEAFFGQGTRLTVV.

This chain connects TRBV15 to TRBJ1-3; unclear D gene. Trimming stripped 0 bases from V and 0 bases from J, with 6 bases between. The CDR3 sequence is 15 residues long. The germline gives CDR1 LNHNV, CDR2 YYDKDF (reference sequence). In DNA, the CDR3 is TGTGCCACCAGCAGAGACAGACCCTCTGGAAACACCATATATTTT. Its protein is CATSRDRPSGNTIYF. Variable domain in full (rest from reference TRBV15 and TRBJ1-3): DAMVIQNPRYQVTQFGKPVTLSCSQTLNHNVMYWYQQKSSQAPKLLFHYYDKDFNNEADTPDNFQSRRPNTSFCFLDIRSPGLGDTAMYLCATSRDRPSGNTIYFGEGSWLTVV.

V is TRBV6-1 and J is TRBJ2-3, with D possibly TRBD2 on 6 matching bases. CDR1 MNHNS and CDR2 SASEGT come from the germline V gene. CDR3 length equals 17 residues. The V gene lost 1 base and the J gene lost 8 bases, with 22 bases spanning the gap. Here the CDR3 reads CASSEVVEQRRARTQYF. The CDR3, as DNA: TGTGCCAGCAGTGAAGTTGTGGAGCAAAGGAGGGCGCGTACGCAGTATTTT.

The chain has TRBV2 and TRBJ2-3, with D maybe TRBD2 (6 bases). Trimming took off 6 bases at V and 1 base at J, with 14 bases between the two ends. CDR3 length: 15 amino acids. CDR1 and CDR2 (germline): SNHLY, FYNNEI. CDR3: CASSNRGGGTDTQYF. As DNA, the CDR3 is TGTGCCAGCAGCAACCGGGGAGGTGGCACAGATACGCAGTATTTT.

This chain uses TRBV4-1 with TRBJ1-5, with D tentatively TRBD1 (5 bases). The CDR3 runs 13 residues. The V end lost 3 bases, the J end lost 6 bases, and 9 bases lay between the germline ends. Per germline, CDR1 MGHRA and CDR2 YSYEKL. The DNA for the CDR3 is TGCGCCAGCAGCCATCCAGGGCGTCAGCCCCAGCATTTT. As protein: CASSHPGRQPQHF.

This rearrangement joins TRBV7-9 to TRBJ2-7, with 7 bases matching TRBD1. The CDR3 loop spans 16 amino acids. J lost 0 bases, V lost 2 bases, and 7 bases had no gene match. From germline, CDR1 is SEHNR and CDR2 FQNEAQ (reference sequence). CDR3 in amino acids: CASSLTTGPSSYEQYF. The CDR3 nucleotides read TGTGCCAGCAGCTTAACGACAGGGCCGAGCTCCTACGAGCAGTACTTC.

CDR3 protein: CASSPPANEQFF. As DNA, the CDR3 is TGTGCCAGCAGCCCCCCCGCCAATGAGCAGTTCTTC. The chain recombines TRBV11-2 with TRBJ2-1, with D unresolved. The germline V gene encodes CDR1 SGHAT and CDR2 FQNNGV. V shed 5 bases and J shed 6 bases, with 8 bases lying between them. CDR3 length: 12 residues.

V is TRBV10-3 and J is TRBJ1-4; D call uncertain. CDR1 and CDR2 (germline): ENHRY, SYGVKD. The CDR3 has 15 amino acids. V lost 6 bases and J lost 3, with 14 bases in between. The CDR3 region is CAIRAQRSANEKLFF. As DNA, the CDR3 is TGTGCCATCAGGGCCCAAAGATCAGCTAATGAAAAACTGTTTTTT.

This clone was detected only a few times. CDR3 bases: TGTGCCAGCAGTCCTTATATGGGCCCTGGAAACACCATATATTTT. This codes for CASSPYMGPGNTIYF. This rearrangement joins TRBV6-5 to TRBJ1-3; D is uncertain. Germline loops: CDR1 MNHEY, CDR2 SVGAGI. Trimming shortened V by 5 bases and J by 2 bases, and 13 bases separated the two germline ends. The CDR3 has 15 residues.

The chain recombines TRBV7-6 with TRBJ2-2; 7 bases are shared with TRBD1. The junction had 7 bases not matched to a gene; V was cut back by 5 bases and J by 4 bases. Germline CDR1 SGHVS, CDR2 FNYEAQ. This CDR3 contains 15 residues. CDR3 DNA sequence: TGTGCCAGCAGCCACCGGGGACAGATCACCGGGGAGCTGTTTTTT. Its protein product is CASSHRGQITGELFF.

The rearrangement joins TRBV2 to TRBJ1-4; the D gene is possibly TRBD1 (5 bases). CDR3 size: 20 residues. Between the trimmed V and J ends, which lost 6 bases and 2 bases, there was a span of 28 bases. Looked up from germline, CDR1 is SNHLY and CDR2 is FYNNEI. CDR3 region: CASSDRDGPEGRATNEKLFF. The CDR3 DNA reads TGTGCCAGCAGCGATCGGGACGGCCCCGAGGGTCGGGCGACTAATGAAAAACTGTTTTTT.

This chain uses TRBV5-6 with TRBJ1-5; D uncertain. CDR1 SGHDT and CDR2 YYEEEE come from the germline V gene. Trimming cost V 1 base and J 2 bases, with 10 bases left between them. The CDR3 contains 15 residues. The CDR3 here is CASSLRRFGNQPQHF. The DNA for the CDR3 is TGTGCCAGCAGCTTGAGGAGATTCGGCAATCAGCCCCAGCATTTT.

The chain is built from TRBV2 and TRBJ2-7; D gene ambiguous. Looked up from germline, CDR1 is SNHLY and CDR2 is FYNNEI. This CDR3 contains 15 residues. Trimming pared 2 bases from V and 3 bases from J, leaving 14 bases between. The DNA for the CDR3 is TGTGCCAGCAGTGAAAGTCCGACCCTGAACTACGAGCAGTACTTC. This codes for CASSESPTLNYEQYF.

The CDR3 reads CASSPDSDDTEAFF. DNA of the CDR3: TGTGCCAGCAGCCCGGACAGCGACGACACTGAAGCTTTCTTT. The chain is built from TRBV5-6 and TRBJ1-1, with a possible D match to TRBD1 (6 bases). The CDR3 loop spans 14 amino acids. Per germline, CDR1 SGHDT and CDR2 YYEEEE. The ends were cut back, 4 bases at V and 3 bases at J, with 13 bases in the middle.

This clone has a single count. The chain links TRBV29-1 to TRBJ2-1; TRBD2 matches at 8 bases. CDR1 is SQVTM, CDR2 ANQGSEA, per germline. Trimming took 8 bases from V and 4 from J; bases not matched to a gene: 13. This CDR3 contains 15 residues. As DNA, the CDR3 is TGCAGCCCCCAAAAGGTAGCGGGGCGTTACAATGAGCAGTTCTTC. This gives the protein CSPQKVAGRYNEQFF.

This rearrangement joins TRBV9 to TRBJ2-3; perhaps TRBD2 as D (5 bases). From germline, CDR1 is SGDLS and CDR2 YYNGEE. Trimming left V 0 bases short and J 4 bases short, with 9 bases between. The CDR3 spans 14 residues. The CDR3 loop is CASSVDRGADTQYF. CDR3 coding DNA: TGTGCCAGCAGCGTAGACCGGGGAGCAGATACGCAGTATTTT.

Here the CDR3 reads CASSPGLAVSTDTQYF. The CDR3 DNA is TGCGCCAGCAGCCCCGGACTAGCGGTTAGCACAGATACGCAGTATTTT. V usage is TRBV5-1 and J usage is TRBJ2-3; 10 bases line up with TRBD2. The germline V gene encodes CDR1 SGHRS and CDR2 YFSETQ. The CDR3 spans 16 residues. V shed 4 bases, J shed 0 bases, and the junction held 5 bases outside the gene matches.

The CDR3 DNA follows: TGTGCCAGTAGTCCGGGGACAGTGAACACCGGGGAGCTGTTTTTT. It encodes CASSPGTVNTGELFF. The V and J genes are TRBV19 and TRBJ2-2, with 7 bases identical to TRBD1. Per the germline V gene, CDR1 is LNHDA and CDR2 is SQIVND (reference sequence). CDR3 size: 15 residues. The V and J ends lost 5 bases and 1 base, in that order; junction bases with no gene match: 4.

The chain couples TRBV7-9 to TRBJ2-3; TRBD2 matches at 8 bases. V was pared by 6 bases and J by 1 base, with 9 bases of the junction left unmatched. Germline V CDR1 and CDR2: SEHNR, FQNEAQ (reference sequence). This CDR3 contains 16 residues. In DNA form, the CDR3 reads TGTGCCAGCAGGCCTCCTACTAGCGGTCGCACAGATACGCAGTATTTT. As protein: CASRPPTSGRTDTQYF.

The genes are TRBV19 and TRBJ1-4; D perhaps matches TRBD1 (5 bases). Trimming took off 4 bases at V and 5 bases at J, with 17 bases between the two ends. The CDR3 extends over 16 amino acids. Germline V gene data show CDR1 as LNHDA and CDR2 as SQIVND (reference sequence). CDR3 in DNA: TGTGCCAGTAGTAGAGTCGGGACGGGTATAAATGAAAAACTGTTTTTT. Protein product: CASSRVGTGINEKLFF.

The V gene is TRBV6-1, the J gene TRBJ2-7; D possibly corresponds to TRBD1 (6 bases). From germline, CDR1 is MNHNS and CDR2 SASEGT. Trimming cost V 4 bases and J 2 bases, with 12 bases left between them. The CDR3 loop spans 14 amino acids. The CDR3 region is CASSVIQGPYEQYF. The DNA for the CDR3 is TGTGCCAGCAGTGTGATCCAGGGGCCCTACGAGCAGTACTTC.

The V call is TRBV5-1, the J call TRBJ2-3; 11 nucleotides match TRBD2. Germline V gene data show CDR1 as SGHRS and CDR2 as YFSETQ. V was pared by 4 bases and J by 0 bases, with 4 bases of the junction left unmatched. This CDR3 has 16 amino acids. CDR3 residues: CASSPGLAESTDTQYF. The CDR3 DNA follows: TGCGCCAGCAGCCCGGGACTAGCGGAGAGCACAGATACGCAGTATTTT.

This clone was counted a few times. This chain links TRBV19 with TRBJ1-1; no clear D gene. Germline V gene lookup returns CDR1 LNHDA and CDR2 SQIVND (reference sequence). V was trimmed by 8 bases and J by 8 bases, leaving 15 bases between them. The CDR3 is made up of 12 amino acids. CDR3 sequence reads: CASGGSGPEAFF. The CDR3 nucleotides are TGTGCCAGTGGCGGTAGCGGCCCAGAAGCTTTCTTT.

This clone was counted a few times. The gene calls are TRBV4-1 and TRBJ1-1; maybe TRBD1 (6 bases). There are 13 residues in the CDR3. Germline V gene sequence: CDR1 MGHRA, CDR2 YSYEKL. V was clipped by 0 bases and J by 10 bases, with 12 bases between them. CDR3 protein: CASSQDPGEGAFF. CDR3 bases: TGCGCCAGCAGCCAAGATCCAGGGGAGGGAGCTTTCTTT.

The chain joins TRBV7-2 to TRBJ2-5, with 7 positions matching TRBD1. The CDR3 has 13 amino acids. CDR1 is SGHTA and CDR2 is FQGNSA in the germline V gene. V shed 5 bases and J 7 bases; nucleotides not matched to a gene: 7. The CDR3 region is CASSLGTEGTQYF. The CDR3 DNA reads TGTGCCAGCAGCCTGGGGACAGAGGGGACCCAGTACTTC.

The chain couples TRBV9 to TRBJ1-2, with TRBD1 identical over 7 bases. Trimming at V came to 3 bases and at J to 5 bases, leaving 13 bases not matched to a gene. The CDR3 consists of 16 residues. CDR1 and CDR2 (germline): SGDLS, YYNGEE. The DNA for the CDR3 is TGTGCCAGCAGCGGGCAACAGGGGATAGTTGCGTATGGCTACACCTTC. Translating it yields CASSGQQGIVAYGYTF.

This rearrangement joins TRBV6-6 to TRBJ1-2, with 7 positions matching TRBD1. CDR3 length equals 13 residues. Trimming took 6 bases from V and 7 from J; bases not matched to a gene: 8. From germline, CDR1 is MNHNY and CDR2 SVGAGI (reference sequence). CDR3 DNA sequence: TGTGCCAGCAGGACAGGGACGCTGGGTGGCTACACCTTC. Protein product: CASRTGTLGGYTF.